The present T cell receptor beta chain was sequenced within a study of regulatory T cells in long-lasting Graves disease. Study results and caveats: Persistent patients shared more public clonotypes (approximately 2,900) than new patients (about 930). Persistent disease was characterized by preferential usage of TRBV28, TRBJ1-2 and TRBJ2-5.

V was shortened by 5 bases and J by 10 bases, with 17 bases between the two germline ends. From germline, CDR1 is SEHNR and CDR2 FQNEAQ (reference sequence). This CDR3 has 13 residues. CDR3-region Arm-PCR and iRepertoire HTBI primers produced the TCR beta libraries. TCRdb re-called the multiplex PCR reads through MiXCR, storing one row per CDR3 protein. This table has approximately 540,000 distinct CDR3 sequences, 12% appearing once. Stated time point: newly diagnosed GD, antithyroid drugs for less than 3 months. The TCR library was made from RNA that had been extracted from PBMCs in TRIzol. This clonotype occurred many times. Its cognate antigen is unknown. This sample was also put to use in a study of T cells in Graves' hyperthyroidism and ophthalmopathy. This second study says: The TCR CDR3 was amplified in a first-round RT-PCR using the HTBI primer set.

The chain recombines TRBV7-9 with TRBJ1-2, with D hard to call. The TCR originated in a woman between 25 and 40 years old with Graves disease. The sample here was peripheral blood mononuclear cells (PBMCs), taken at new diagnosis, from a patient treated with antithyroid drugs. Written as DNA, the CDR3 is TGTGCCAGCAGCGCCTTTACGGACGTTGACTACACCTTC. Amino acid sequence: CASSAFTDVDYTF. Full variable domain (missing parts from reference TRBV7-9 and TRBJ1-2): DTGVSQNPRHKITKRGQNVTFRCDPISEHNRLYWYRQTLGQGPEFLTYFQNEAQLEKSRLLSDRFSAERPKGSFSTLEIQRTEQGDSAMYLCASSAFTDVDYTFGSGTRLTVV.